This T cell receptor (beta chain) was obtained from a study of regulatory T cells in long-lasting Graves disease. Many counts were recorded for this clonotype. Its specificity is not known. The CDR3 loop spans 16 amino acids. Losses at the gene ends were 4 bases for V and 7 bases for J; bases not matched to a gene: 16. Germline CDR1 reads SGDLS; CDR2 reads YYNGEE. The time point: newly diagnosed GD, antithyroid drugs for less than 3 months. Preparation of the TCR library used RNA extracted from PBMCs. Building the TCR beta libraries relied on iRepertoire HTBI primers, and CDR3 regions underwent Arm-PCR. MiXCR was run by TCRdb on the multiplex PCR reads, yielding one entry per CDR3 protein. The profile shows about 380,000 distinct CDR3 sequences, 15% to 18% of them singletons. Overall study results and limits: Preferential use of TRBV28, TRBJ1-2 and TRBJ2-5 was seen in persistent disease.

The sequences come from peripheral blood mononuclear cells (PBMCs), collected at new diagnosis, from a patient treated with antithyroid drugs. This chain uses TRBV9 with TRBJ2-7, with TRBD1 identical over 8 bases. This receptor was taken from a female donor with Graves disease. The CDR3 sequence is CASSRDPGQDSREQYF. As DNA, the CDR3 is TGTGCCAGCAGCCGGGACCCGGGACAGGATTCCCGAGAGCAGTACTTC.